This T cell receptor (beta chain) was captured by sequencing in a study of blood T cell repertoires in COVID-19. At the level of the study: Samples taken during acute and convalescent COVID-19 were collected in the United States, Italy and Spain. Nucleic acid was either cDNA or gDNA, and it came from T cells, B-cell-depleted T cells, or PBMCs.

Trimming stripped 10 bases from V and 6 bases from J, with 16 bases between. Germline values: CDR1 MNHEY, CDR2 SMNVEV (reference sequence). The CDR3 covers 14 residues. The authors' processing: Reference gene primer amplification in the assay estimated nucleated cell counts. TCRdb's table, derived via immunoSEQ multiplex PCR, lists solely in-frame clones and lacks some. V, J and clone size are taken as reported in that table, and D and trimming were inferred from the DNA itself. The table records around 68,000 clones, 90% to 95% of them present only once. The TCR sequence derives from a man in his 70s with active COVID-19. The rearrangement joins TRBV27 to TRBJ1-6; possible D gene TRBD1, 5 bases. The sample consisted of peripheral blood. The CDR3 DNA is TGTGCCACGGAAGGACAAAACGTTAATTCACCCCTCCACTTT. Its translation: CATEGQNVNSPLHF.